These 21 T cell receptor beta chains were all obtained from the same sample, sequenced in a study of CD4+ T cells in melanoma. Some clones are missing from TCRdb's copy, which holds only in-frame ones; the method was immunoSEQ multiplex PCR. The repertoire holds 8,500 to 10,000 clones, with about two thirds as singletons. Material: tumor tissue. The receptor source for this set is a human donor with melanoma.

This clone has only a few counts. The chain is built from TRBV5-6 and TRBJ1-2; D is undetermined. This CDR3 spans 14 amino acids. The V end lost 0 bases, the J end lost 7 bases, and 13 bases lay between the germline ends. The germline CDR1 and CDR2 sequences are SGHDT and YYEEEE. Written as DNA, the CDR3 is TGTGCCAGCAGCTTGGGACCGGGGTTCGGTGGCTACACCTTC. Translating it yields CASSLGPGFGGYTF. Supplemented by reference TRBV5-6 and TRBJ1-2, the full variable domain reads DAGVTQSPTHLIKTRGQQVTLRCSPKSGHDTVSWYQQALGQGPQFIFQYYEEEERQRGNFPDRFSGHQFPNYSSELNVNALLLGDSALYLCASSLGPGFGGYTFGSGTRLTVV.

The chain joins TRBV4-1 to TRBJ2-7; the D gene is possibly TRBD2 (5 bases). Trimming took off 1 base at V and 3 bases at J, with 13 bases between the two ends. Germline CDR1 MGHRA, CDR2 YSYEKL. The CDR3 contains 15 residues. CDR3 loop: CASSQVPGSGYEQYF. In nucleotides, the CDR3 is TGCGCCAGCAGCCAAGTGCCGGGGTCAGGCTACGAGCAGTACTTC.

The chain combines TRBV18 with TRBJ2-5, with a weak D call TRBD1 (6 bases). The CDR3 spans 15 residues. Trimming shortened V by 4 bases and J by 1 base, and 13 bases separated the two germline ends. CDR1 is KGHSH, CDR2 LQKENI, per germline. The CDR3: CASSLHQGSQETQYF. In nucleotides, the CDR3 is TGTGCCAGCTCACTCCATCAGGGGAGCCAAGAGACCCAGTACTTC.

This clone was recorded only once. The chain uses TRBV7-9 and TRBJ2-7, with D perhaps matching TRBD1 (6 bases). With 6 bases removed from V and 6 bases from J, the gap between germline ends came to 12 bases. Germline CDR1 and CDR2: SEHNR and FQNEAQ (reference sequence). This CDR3 region has 12 residues. The CDR3 region has the DNA TGTGCCAGCAGTACCCAGGGGACCGAGCAGTACTTC. It specifies CASSTQGTEQYF.

This chain links TRBV13 with TRBJ2-1; 7 bases match TRBD2. CDR1 is PRHDT and CDR2 is FYEKMQ in the germline V gene (reference sequence). After removal of 2 bases from V and 4 bases from J, the junction contained 5 bases not matched to a gene. The CDR3 is made up of 15 amino acids. CDR3 region: CASSLLPGGYNEQFF. The DNA of the CDR3 is TGTGCCAGCAGCTTACTTCCGGGGGGATACAATGAGCAGTTCTTC.

This chain joins TRBV7-9 and TRBJ1-3; the D is unclear. Germline V gene sequence: CDR1 SEHNR, CDR2 FQNEAQ (reference sequence). V was clipped by 4 bases and J by 8 bases, with 9 bases between them. The CDR3 loop spans 12 amino acids. The CDR3 spells CASSSRRDTIYF. CDR3 sequence (DNA): TGTGCCAGCAGCTCCAGACGAGACACCATATATTTT.

The chain couples TRBV27 to TRBJ2-3, with 10 nucleotides matching TRBD2. Germline V gene sequence: CDR1 MNHEY, CDR2 SMNVEV (reference sequence). The CDR3 consists of 16 residues. Germline trimming cut 8 bases from V and 0 bases from J; bases unmatched to any gene: 8. The CDR3 spells CASHGRGLASTDTQYF. CDR3 DNA sequence: TGTGCCAGCCACGGCCGGGGACTAGCGAGCACAGATACGCAGTATTTT.

The V call is TRBV7-8, the J call TRBJ1-1; D possibly corresponds to TRBD1 (5 bases). This CDR3 region has 16 residues. Between the trimmed V and J ends, which lost 5 bases and 1 base, there was a span of 17 bases. CDR1 SGHVS and CDR2 FQNEAQ come from the germline V gene. CDR3 nucleotide sequence: TGTGCCAGCAGCCGACCCTATACAGGATGGAACACTGAAGCTTTCTTT. As protein: CASSRPYTGWNTEAFF.

V and J are TRBV30 and TRBJ2-1; a weak D match, TRBD1 (5 bases). V dropped 2 bases and J dropped 8 bases, with 13 bases sitting between them. The CDR3 runs to 13 residues. CDR1 GTSNPN and CDR2 SVGIG come from the germline V gene (reference sequence). The CDR3 coding sequence is TGTGCCTGGAGTCATTCAGGGATCCATGAGCAGTTCTTC. Amino acids: CAWSHSGIHEQFF. The whole variable domain, filled in from reference TRBV30 and TRBJ2-1, reads SQTIHQWPATLVQPVGSPLSLECTVEGTSNPNLYWYRQAAGRGLQLLFYSVGIGQISSEVPQNLSASRPQDRQFILSSKKLLLSDSGFYLCAWSHSGIHEQFFGPGTRLTVL.

CDR3 nucleotide sequence: TGTGCCAGCAGCTTACCTGGGACAGGGAGCGACTATGGCTACACCTTC. Its translation is CASSLPGTGSDYGYTF. The chain recombines TRBV7-2 with TRBJ1-2; TRBD1 matches at 9 bases. V was pared by 2 bases and J by 3 bases, with 7 bases of the junction left unmatched. There are 16 residues in the CDR3. The germline CDR1 and CDR2 sequences are SGHTA and FQGNSA.

This clone was counted between two and nine times. The chain employs TRBV7-6 and TRBJ2-2, with D possibly TRBD2 on 6 matching bases. The CDR3 runs to 15 residues. Trimming removed 6 bases from V and 4 bases from J, with 15 bases in between. Germline V CDR1 and CDR2: SGHVS, FNYEAQ. The CDR3 coding sequence is TGTGCCAGCAGTGACGCGGGGCGTGTCACCGGGGAGCTGTTTTTT. It yields the protein CASSDAGRVTGELFF.

The chain uses TRBV30 and TRBJ2-7; maybe TRBD2 (7 bases). Trimming left V 0 bases short and J 3 bases short, with 9 bases between. The CDR3 length is 13 residues. The V gene's germline CDR1 is GTSNPN and CDR2 SVGIG (reference sequence). CDR3 DNA sequence: TGTGCCTGGAGTGTGGGAGGGGGCTACGAGCAGTACTTC. This codes for CAWSVGGGYEQYF.

This chain joins TRBV14 and TRBJ2-7, with 7 bases aligning to TRBD2. This CDR3 has 15 amino acids. With 4 bases clipped from V and 0 bases from J, the junction kept 6 bases outside the gene matches. Germline lookup yields CDR1 SGHDN and CDR2 FVKESK. The CDR3 nucleotides are TGTGCCAGCAGCCCGCCCCGGGGGGACTCCTACGAGCAGTACTTC. Encoded protein: CASSPPRGDSYEQYF.

This clone showed up just once. The chain joins TRBV15 to TRBJ1-3; TRBD1 matches at 9 bases. CDR1 LNHNV and CDR2 YYDKDF come from the germline V gene (reference sequence). The CDR3 runs to 16 residues. J lost 5 bases, V lost 6 bases, and 11 bases had no gene match. The CDR3 region has the DNA TGTGCCACCAGTCGGTTGACAGGGGGATCAAGAAACACCATATATTTT. The encoded protein is CATSRLTGGSRNTIYF. The full variable domain, rest sourced from reference TRBV15 and TRBJ1-3, is DAMVIQNPRYQVTQFGKPVTLSCSQTLNHNVMYWYQQKSSQAPKLLFHYYDKDFNNEADTPDNFQSRRPNTSFCFLDIRSPGLGDTAMYLCATSRLTGGSRNTIYFGEGSWLTVV.

This chain uses TRBV12-5 with TRBJ1-3, with 7 nucleotides matching TRBD1. The V gene end was trimmed by 9 bases and the J gene end by 0 bases; junction bases not matched to a gene: 5. This CDR3 has 14 amino acids. Germline loops: CDR1 LGHNT, CDR2 FRNRAP. The CDR3 loop is CASRDSLSGNTIYF. CDR3 DNA sequence: TGTGCTAGCCGGGACAGCCTCTCTGGAAACACCATATATTTT.

The rearrangement joins TRBV5-1 to TRBJ1-3; D gene uncertain. CDR3 length: 15 residues. Germline CDR1 is SGHRS and CDR2 is YFSETQ. V gave up 0 bases and J gave up 0 bases, with 7 bases separating them. CDR3 DNA sequence: TGCGCCAGCAGCTTGGTGGGCGACTCTGGAAACACCATATATTTT. Encoded protein: CASSLVGDSGNTIYF.

The chain couples TRBV5-4 to TRBJ1-5, with no clear D. Germline V CDR1 and CDR2: SGHNT, YYREEE (reference sequence). Trimming shortened V by 4 bases and J by 4 bases, and 9 bases separated the two germline ends. The CDR3 runs to 13 residues. CDR3 protein: CASSQDGNQPQHF. DNA for the CDR3: TGTGCCAGCAGCCAGGACGGAAATCAGCCCCAGCATTTT.

This clone was picked up a small number of times. The chain joins TRBV7-9 to TRBJ2-1, with D perhaps matching TRBD1 (6 bases). This CDR3 is built from 14 residues. Trimming removed 8 bases at V and 0 bases at J, with 11 bases between. The V gene's germline CDR1 is SEHNR and CDR2 FQNEAQ (reference sequence). DNA for the CDR3: TGTGCCAGCGGGGGCCAGAGCTCCTACAATGAGCAGTTCTTC. Translated, it gives CASGGQSSYNEQFF.

This clone has a handful of counts. The genes are TRBV6-5 and TRBJ2-3; 7 positions agree with TRBD1. Looked up from germline, CDR1 is MNHEY and CDR2 is SVGAGI. With 4 bases clipped from V and 1 base from J, the junction kept 8 bases outside the gene matches. The CDR3 loop spans 16 amino acids. CDR3 DNA: TGTGCCAGCAGTTTAGACAGGGTTGAAGGCACAGATACGCAGTATTTT. Translation: CASSLDRVEGTDTQYF.

J is TRBJ2-7 and V is TRBV10-2; D call uncertain. Germline CDR1 is WSHSY and CDR2 is SAAADI. The CDR3 is 12 residues long. V lost 5 bases, J lost 7 bases, and 12 bases lay in between. CDR3 sequence: CASSNRGREQYF. The CDR3 DNA reads as TGCGCCAGCAGTAACAGAGGTCGGGAGCAGTACTTC.

V gene TRBV7-9 combines with J gene TRBJ1-4; perhaps TRBD1 as D (5 bases). The V end lost 1 base, the J end lost 3 bases, and 9 bases lay between the germline ends. The CDR3 is 15 residues long. CDR1 and CDR2 (germline): SEHNR, FQNEAQ (reference sequence). The CDR3 reads CASSLVQGPNEKLFF. In DNA, the CDR3 is TGTGCCAGCAGCTTAGTCCAGGGCCCTAATGAAAAACTGTTTTTT. Full variable domain (remainder filled in from reference TRBV7-9 and TRBJ1-4): DTGVSQNPRHKITKRGQNVTFRCDPISEHNRLYWYRQTLGQGPEFLTYFQNEAQLEKSRLLSDRFSAERPKGSFSTLEIQRTEQGDSAMYLCASSLVQGPNEKLFFGSGTQLSVL.